Listed below are T cell receptor beta chains from one sample, sequenced in a study of cytomegalovirus exposure and HLA in healthy donors. Data came from immunoSEQ multiplex PCR; TCRdb stores just in-frame clones and leaves some out. The sample table sets out tens of thousands of clones. The material sequenced was PBMCs. The origin of the receptors is a woman aged 55-69 years in good health and CMV-seronegative. Both conserved end residues are part of each CDR3. Fields, in order: CDR3 DNA, CDR3 protein, J gene, V gene, D gene. D genes are given only for firm matches.

cdr3_nt: TGTGCCAGCAGTTTGTCAGTCAACTCTGGAAACACCATATATTTT; cdr3_aa: CASSLSVNSGNTIYF; j_call: TRBJ1-3; v_call: TRBV27; d_call: -
cdr3_nt: TGCGTCCCCCGGGGTAATCAGCCCCAGCATTTT; cdr3_aa: CVPRGNQPQHF; j_call: TRBJ1-5; v_call: TRBV29-1; d_call: -
cdr3_nt: TGTGCCAGCACCTGGGGGGGAACGGGTTTACCCCTCCACTTT; cdr3_aa: CASTWGGTGLPLHF; j_call: TRBJ1-6; v_call: TRBV5-5; d_call: -
cdr3_nt: TGTGCCACCAGGCTAGTGACTAGCGGGTCCTACGAGCAGTACTTC; cdr3_aa: CATRLVTSGSYEQYF; j_call: TRBJ2-7; v_call: TRBV27; d_call: TRBD2
cdr3_nt: TGTGCCAGTGGGGCTCCCACAGATACGCAGTATTTT; cdr3_aa: CASGAPTDTQYF; j_call: TRBJ2-3; v_call: TRBV6-6; d_call: -
cdr3_nt: TGTGCCAGCAGCGGAGAGACCCAGTACTTC; cdr3_aa: CASSGETQYF; j_call: TRBJ2-5; v_call: TRBV28; d_call: -
cdr3_nt: TGCGCCAGCAGCTTAGGGGAGGGCCTTGGAAATGAGCAGTTCTTC; cdr3_aa: CASSLGEGLGNEQFF; j_call: TRBJ2-1; v_call: TRBV5-1; d_call: TRBD2
cdr3_nt: TGTGCCTGGAATAAACCCCGGGACAGGGGCCTTATCCACTTT; cdr3_aa: CAWNKPRDRGLIHF; j_call: TRBJ1-6; v_call: TRBV30; d_call: TRBD1
cdr3_nt: TGTGCCAGCAGTGCTATCGGGGGGTACAATGAGCAGTTCTTC; cdr3_aa: CASSAIGGYNEQFF; j_call: TRBJ2-1; v_call: TRBV6-5; d_call: TRBD2
cdr3_nt: TGTGCCACCAGCAGAGAGGGGGTCGGGACAGGCCCAGATACGCAGTATTTT; cdr3_aa: CATSREGVGTGPDTQYF; j_call: TRBJ2-3; v_call: TRBV15; d_call: TRBD1
cdr3_nt: TGCAGCGTTGGACATCAAAACTATGGCTACACCTTC; cdr3_aa: CSVGHQNYGYTF; j_call: TRBJ1-2; v_call: TRBV29-1; d_call: -
cdr3_nt: TGTGCCACCCGGGGTTGGGACAGGAGTACTAACTATGGCTACACCTTC; cdr3_aa: CATRGWDRSTNYGYTF; j_call: TRBJ1-2; v_call: TRBV28; d_call: TRBD1
cdr3_nt: TGTGCCAGCAGCCCATTACAGAAAACAGCAGGGGATACGCAGTATTTT; cdr3_aa: CASSPLQKTAGDTQYF; j_call: TRBJ2-3; v_call: TRBV11-2; d_call: -
cdr3_nt: TGTGCCAGCAGCTTAGACAGGGGGGAGCTGTTTTTT; cdr3_aa: CASSLDRGELFF; j_call: TRBJ2-2; v_call: TRBV7-2; d_call: -
cdr3_nt: TGTGCCAGCAGCTACCTCCAGCAGCGAAACTACAATGAGCAGTTCTTC; cdr3_aa: CASSYLQQRNYNEQFF; j_call: TRBJ2-1; v_call: TRBV7-2; d_call: -
cdr3_nt: TGCGCCAGCAGCCGAGCAGCGGGATCTAGCACAGATACGCAGTATTTT; cdr3_aa: CASSRAAGSSTDTQYF; j_call: TRBJ2-3; v_call: TRBV4-3; d_call: TRBD2
cdr3_nt: TGTGCCAGCAGGCGGGGGCGCGACGAGCAGTACTTC; cdr3_aa: CASRRGRDEQYF; j_call: TRBJ2-7; v_call: TRBV5-4; d_call: -
cdr3_nt: TGTGCATCTTCCCTCCCCCACGAGCAGTACTTC; cdr3_aa: CASSLPHEQYF; j_call: TRBJ2-7; v_call: TRBV19; d_call: -
cdr3_nt: TGTGCCAGCAGCTTCCTAGCGTACTACGAGCAGTACTTC; cdr3_aa: CASSFLAYYEQYF; j_call: TRBJ2-7; v_call: TRBV7-2; d_call: -
cdr3_nt: TGTGCCAGCAGGTGGACTAGCGGGAGCGCGAATGAGCAGTTCTTC; cdr3_aa: CASRWTSGSANEQFF; j_call: TRBJ2-1; v_call: TRBV2; d_call: TRBD2
cdr3_nt: TGTGCCAGCAGCTTAGAGGGGGGGGCCTACGAGCAGTACTTC; cdr3_aa: CASSLEGGAYEQYF; j_call: TRBJ2-7; v_call: TRBV7-9; d_call: -
cdr3_nt: TGTGCCAGCAGCCAATCGAGTCGGGGGGGCCAGGGCTATGGCTACACCTTC; cdr3_aa: CASSQSSRGGQGYGYTF; j_call: TRBJ1-2; v_call: TRBV16; d_call: -
cdr3_nt: TGTGCCAGCAGTTTAGTTGGGGGCGCTACTAATGAAAAACTGTTTTTT; cdr3_aa: CASSLVGGATNEKLFF; j_call: TRBJ1-4; v_call: TRBV28; d_call: -
cdr3_nt: TGTGCCAGCAGCCAGGGGTCGGACTATGGCTACACCTTC; cdr3_aa: CASSQGSDYGYTF; j_call: TRBJ1-2; v_call: TRBV7-3; d_call: -
cdr3_nt: TGTGCCAGCAGTTTTTGGGGACAGGCAAGAAAAGAGACCCAGTACTTC; cdr3_aa: CASSFWGQARKETQYF; j_call: TRBJ2-5; v_call: TRBV28; d_call: TRBD1
cdr3_nt: TGTGCCAGCTCACCACCTAGCGGGAGCTCCTACGAGCAGTACTTC; cdr3_aa: CASSPPSGSSYEQYF; j_call: TRBJ2-7; v_call: TRBV18; d_call: TRBD2
cdr3_nt: TGTGCCAGCAGGCCGGGACAGGGGGCGCCTTTATCTGAAAAACTGTTTTTT; cdr3_aa: CASRPGQGAPLSEKLFF; j_call: TRBJ1-4; v_call: TRBV27; d_call: TRBD1
cdr3_nt: TGTGCCAGCAGCGAGGTGAGAGTCGACACCTTC; cdr3_aa: CASSEVRVDTF; j_call: TRBJ1-2; v_call: TRBV7-9; d_call: -
cdr3_nt: TGTGCCAGCAGCTGGACTAGCGGAGGGGCTTACAATGAGCAGTTCTTC; cdr3_aa: CASSWTSGGAYNEQFF; j_call: TRBJ2-1; v_call: TRBV7-2; d_call: TRBD2
cdr3_nt: TGTGCCAGCAGCGGGGGGACAATTCGGAACACAGATACGCAGTATTTT; cdr3_aa: CASSGGTIRNTDTQYF; j_call: TRBJ2-3; v_call: TRBV9; d_call: -
cdr3_nt: TGTGCCAGCAGCTTTAGTGTAGCAGATACGCAGTATTTT; cdr3_aa: CASSFSVADTQYF; j_call: TRBJ2-3; v_call: TRBV7-9; d_call: -
cdr3_nt: TGTGCCAGCAGCTTAATGACTAGCGGATACAATGAGCAGTTCTTC; cdr3_aa: CASSLMTSGYNEQFF; j_call: TRBJ2-1; v_call: TRBV7-3; d_call: TRBD2